The sequence of this TCR beta chain was determined in a study of CD8+ T cells in alopecia areata. Worth noting for this clone: A read error may account for a junction end that differs from germline.

This CDR3 region has 15 residues. The germline CDR1 and CDR2 sequences are SGHDT and YYEEEE. RNA was extracted and reverse transcribed into cDNA as the sequencing template. The protocol was immunoSEQ multiplex PCR, while the TCRdb copy is restricted to in-frame clones and leaves out a portion. The data contain about 290,000 clones, over 45% of them seen just once; the ten biggest clones take up roughly 1.8%. Documented treatment: oral pan-JAK inhibitor, 5-10 mg twice daily. V and J are TRBV5-6 and TRBJ1-1; D is undetermined. The origin of this receptor is a human donor with alopecia areata. The sample in question was CD4+ T cells sorted from blood, obtained at week 24, from a patient treated with tofacitinib. The CDR3 DNA reads TGTGCCAGCAGCTGGGATCGAGCGTGGAACACTGAAACTTTCTTT. Protein product: CASSWDRAWNTETFF.